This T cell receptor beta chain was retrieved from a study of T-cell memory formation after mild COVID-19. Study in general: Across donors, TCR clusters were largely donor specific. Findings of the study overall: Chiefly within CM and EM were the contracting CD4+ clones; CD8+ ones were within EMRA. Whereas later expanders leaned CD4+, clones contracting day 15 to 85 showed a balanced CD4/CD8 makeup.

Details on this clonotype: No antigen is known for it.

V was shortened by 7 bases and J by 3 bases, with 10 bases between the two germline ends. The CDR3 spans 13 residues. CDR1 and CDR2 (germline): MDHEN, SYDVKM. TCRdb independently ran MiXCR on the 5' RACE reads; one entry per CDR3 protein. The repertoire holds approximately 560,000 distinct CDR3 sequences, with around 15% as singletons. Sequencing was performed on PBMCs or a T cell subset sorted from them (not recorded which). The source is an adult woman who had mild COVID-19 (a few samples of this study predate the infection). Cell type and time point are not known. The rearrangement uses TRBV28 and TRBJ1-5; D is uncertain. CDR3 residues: CASISDPNQPQHF. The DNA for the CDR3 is TGTGCCAGCATATCGGACCCCAATCAGCCCCAGCATTTT.